These 28 T cell receptor beta chains originate from one sample sequenced in a study of T cell responses to AZD1222 COVID-19 vaccine. Sequencing was performed with immunoSEQ multiplex PCR; in TCRdb, only in-frame clones are kept and a portion is missing. The sample records approximately 150,000 clones, roughly 90% being singletons. Source: peripheral blood, taken 28 days after the second AZD1222 dose. These receptors all stem from an adult who received the AZD1222 COVID-19 vaccine.

The chain employs TRBV10-1 and TRBJ1-5, with D possibly TRBD1 on 5 matching bases. The CDR3 totals 13 residues. Germline assignment: CDR1 WNHNN and CDR2 SYGVQD (reference sequence). The V gene lost 10 bases and the J gene lost 0 bases, with 10 bases spanning the gap. The CDR3 is CATGGSSNQPQHF. CDR3 DNA: TGCGCCACGGGGGGATCTAGCAATCAGCCCCAGCATTTT.

The table lists this clone with a few counts. J is TRBJ1-6 and V is TRBV28; D gene ambiguous. V was trimmed by 6 bases and J by 0 bases, leaving 12 bases between them. The CDR3 has 16 amino acids. Germline assignment: CDR1 MDHEN and CDR2 SYDVKM. The CDR3 coding sequence is TGTGCCAGCAGCCCGGCTTCAAGCTCCTATAATTCACCCCTCCACTTT. Translated: CASSPASSSYNSPLHF. Full variable domain (rest looked up from reference TRBV28 and TRBJ1-6): DVKVTQSSRYLVKRTGEKVFLECVQDMDHENMFWYRQDPGLGLRLIYFSYDVKMKEKGDIPEGYSVSREKKERFSLILESASTNQTSMYLCASSPASSSYNSPLHFGNGTRLTVT.

The genes are TRBV5-1 and TRBJ1-2; 7 bases line up with TRBD1. With 3 bases clipped from V and 1 base from J, the junction kept 9 bases outside the gene matches. Germline CDR1 reads SGHRS; CDR2 reads YFSETQ. The CDR3 is made up of 16 amino acids. The CDR3 DNA reads TGCGCCAGCAGCTCCTTGTCGGACAGGATTAACTATGGCTACACCTTC. Translated, it gives CASSSLSDRINYGYTF.

The rearrangement links TRBV19 to TRBJ1-1, with 7 bases fitting TRBD1. The CDR3 consists of 12 residues. Germline CDR1 reads LNHDA; CDR2 reads SQIVND (reference sequence). Trimming removed 7 bases from V and 4 bases from J; junction bases left unmatched: 3. Here the CDR3 reads CASMGQRTEAFF. CDR3 nucleotides: TGTGCCAGTATGGGACAGCGCACTGAAGCTTTCTTT.

V is TRBV9 and J is TRBJ2-1, with TRBD1 as a possible D gene (6 bases). The CDR3 totals 16 residues. The germline V and J ends were trimmed by 4 bases and 3 bases, with 17 bases remaining between them. Germline CDR1 SGDLS, CDR2 YYNGEE. The CDR3 protein is CASSPRTGKGYNEQFF. The CDR3 DNA follows: TGTGCCAGCAGCCCCCGCACAGGGAAGGGCTACAATGAGCAGTTCTTC.

This clone has a single count. CDR3: CAWSVPGGPNEKLFF. The CDR3 DNA follows: TGTGCCTGGAGTGTACCGGGGGGGCCTAATGAAAAACTGTTTTTT. The chain uses TRBV30 and TRBJ1-4; D might be TRBD1 (6 bases). This CDR3 is 15 amino acids long. The V and J ends lost 0 bases and 3 bases respectively, with 11 bases between them. Germline CDR1 GTSNPN, CDR2 SVGIG (reference sequence).

The chain links TRBV10-3 to TRBJ1-4; D remains ambiguous. CDR1 and CDR2 (germline): ENHRY, SYGVKD. Trimming pared 0 bases from V and 8 bases from J, leaving 13 bases between. This CDR3 region has 15 residues. The CDR3 nucleotides are TGTGCCATCAGTGAGTCCGAGGTTTTAATGGAAAAACTGTTTTTT. It translates to CAISESEVLMEKLFF.

J is TRBJ2-2 and V is TRBV5-1; 8 positions match TRBD2. The CDR3 totals 17 residues. V trimming: 4 bases; J trimming: 5 bases; junction bases outside the gene matches: 13. CDR1 is SGHRS and CDR2 is YFSETQ in the germline V gene. CDR3 sequence reads: CASSPPRSGSGTGELFF. For the CDR3, the DNA is TGCGCCAGCAGCCCCCCCCGAAGCGGGAGTGGGACCGGGGAGCTGTTTTTT.

V is TRBV9 and J is TRBJ1-5, with D hard to call. CDR3 length: 12 amino acids. The V end lost 3 bases, the J end lost 5 bases, and 6 bases lay between the germline ends. CDR1 is SGDLS, CDR2 YYNGEE, per germline. The CDR3 DNA reads as TGTGCCAGCAGCGCTAGATATCAGCCCCAGCATTTT. Its protein product is CASSARYQPQHF.

CDR3 protein: CASSRVWGGNTEAFF. DNA of the CDR3: TGTGCCAGCAGTCGGGTCTGGGGAGGGAACACTGAAGCTTTCTTT. The rearrangement links TRBV27 to TRBJ1-1, with D unresolved. V lost 5 bases and J 1 base, leaving 14 bases between the germline ends. Germline V CDR1 and CDR2: MNHEY, SMNVEV (reference sequence). The CDR3 runs to 15 residues.

V usage is TRBV2 and J usage is TRBJ2-2; D gene ambiguous. V shed 7 bases and J shed 4 bases, with 10 bases lying between them. CDR1 and CDR2 from the germline V gene are SNHLY and FYNNEI. The CDR3 totals 13 residues. The CDR3 region is CASKQTTTGELFF. The DNA for the CDR3 is TGTGCCAGCAAACAGACGACCACCGGGGAGCTGTTTTTT.

This chain uses TRBV2 with TRBJ1-2; weak D call: TRBD1 (5 bases). This CDR3 has 14 residues. The V end lost 4 bases, the J end lost 4 bases, and 13 bases lay between the germline ends. The germline gives CDR1 SNHLY, CDR2 FYNNEI. The chain's CDR3 is CASSGGRDFYGYTF. DNA of the CDR3: TGTGCCAGCAGTGGGGGGAGGGATTTCTATGGCTACACCTTC.

V usage is TRBV6-2 or TRBV6-3 and J usage is TRBJ2-7; D might be TRBD2 (5 bases). The CDR3 sequence is 19 residues long. Between the trimmed V and J ends, which lost 0 bases and 0 bases, there was a span of 21 bases. Germline-derived CDR1 and CDR2 are MNHEY and SVGEGT. The CDR3 DNA reads as TGTGCCAGCAGTTACTCGAAGGCGGAGTACAAGGCGGGCTCCTACGAGCAGTACTTC. Amino acids: CASSYSKAEYKAGSYEQYF.

The V call is TRBV7-9, the J call TRBJ1-1; D might be TRBD1 (6 bases). Germline V gene sequence: CDR1 SEHNR, CDR2 FQNEAQ (reference sequence). Between the trimmed V and J ends, which lost 3 bases and 4 bases, there was a span of 12 bases. CDR3 length equals 14 residues. The CDR3 reads CASSFPGAVTEAFF. Written as DNA, the CDR3 is TGTGCCAGCAGCTTTCCGGGGGCCGTCACTGAAGCTTTCTTT. Together with reference TRBV7-9 and TRBJ1-1, the CDR3 gives the full variable domain: DTGVSQNPRHKITKRGQNVTFRCDPISEHNRLYWYRQTLGQGPEFLTYFQNEAQLEKSRLLSDRFSAERPKGSFSTLEIQRTEQGDSAMYLCASSFPGAVTEAFFGQGTRLTVV.

V is TRBV2 and J is TRBJ2-3, with 14 bases fitting TRBD2. The CDR3 is 16 residues long. The J segment lost 0 bases and the V segment lost 6 bases, leaving 2 bases of the junction unmatched. CDR1 and CDR2 (germline): SNHLY, FYNNEI. This CDR3 is CASRRLAGGSTDTQYF. The CDR3 region has the DNA TGTGCCAGCAGGCGACTAGCGGGGGGGAGCACAGATACGCAGTATTTT.

The J gene is TRBJ1-1, the V gene TRBV19; 7 nucleotides align to TRBD1. The CDR3 is made up of 14 amino acids. The V gene's germline CDR1 is LNHDA and CDR2 SQIVND (reference sequence). The J segment lost 3 bases and the V segment lost 5 bases, leaving 6 bases of the junction unmatched. CDR3 in amino acids: CASSPRQGYTEAFF. DNA for the CDR3: TGTGCCAGTAGTCCCAGACAGGGATACACTGAAGCTTTCTTT.

The chain recombines TRBV28 with TRBJ1-4; D is unresolved. The CDR3 contains 12 residues. V gave up 6 bases and J gave up 9 bases, with 11 bases separating them. CDR1 is MDHEN, CDR2 SYDVKM, per germline. DNA of the CDR3: TGTGCCAGCAGCCGATTGCCTAAAAAACTGTTTTTT. It encodes CASSRLPKKLFF.

In its sample, this clone was seen once. The rearrangement uses TRBV10-3 and TRBJ2-3; 9 bases are shared with TRBD2. Trimming at V came to 6 bases and at J to 1 base, leaving 5 bases not matched to a gene. The CDR3 has 15 amino acids. The germline V gene has CDR1 ENHRY and CDR2 SYGVKD. The CDR3 region is CAISLAGVRTDTQYF. In DNA, the CDR3 is TGTGCCATCAGCTTAGCGGGAGTACGCACAGATACGCAGTATTTT.

This chain uses TRBV30 with TRBJ1-5; TRBD1 matches 8 bases. The junction had 5 bases not matched to a gene; V was cut back by 2 bases and J by 8 bases. Germline-derived CDR1 and CDR2 are GTSNPN and SVGIG (reference sequence). The CDR3 is made up of 13 amino acids. The CDR3: CAWSPRGPEPQHF. The DNA for the CDR3 is TGTGCCTGGAGTCCCAGGGGGCCGGAGCCCCAGCATTTT.

This clone has only a few counts. The chain has TRBV5-8 and TRBJ2-7; 12 positions match TRBD2. V shed 0 bases, J shed 5 bases, and the junction held 9 bases outside the gene matches. This CDR3 has 17 amino acids. CDR1 is SGHTS, CDR2 YDEGEE, per germline. The CDR3 region is CASSLAGLAGSKDEQYF. The CDR3 DNA reads TGTGCCAGCAGCTTGGCCGGACTAGCGGGGTCCAAGGACGAGCAGTACTTC.

This clone was observed once. V gene TRBV6-5 combines with J gene TRBJ1-2; TRBD1 matches 7 bases. V was pared by 4 bases and J by 4 bases, with 6 bases of the junction left unmatched. CDR1 and CDR2 (germline): MNHEY, SVGAGI. CDR3 length: 14 amino acids. CDR3 bases: TGTGCCAGCAGTTCTAACAGGGGAACCTATGGCTACACCTTC. Translating it yields CASSSNRGTYGYTF.

The gene calls are TRBV5-4 and TRBJ1-1; weak D call: TRBD1 (6 bases). CDR1 is SGHNT and CDR2 is YYREEE in the germline V gene (reference sequence). CDR3 size: 15 residues. Trimming took off 0 bases at V and 0 bases at J, with 9 bases between the two ends. In DNA form, the CDR3 reads TGTGCCAGCAGCTTGGTAGGGGGTATGAACACTGAAGCTTTCTTT. This sequence encodes CASSLVGGMNTEAFF. The variable domain in full, completed from reference TRBV5-4 and TRBJ1-1, reads ETGVTQSPTHLIKTRGQQVTLRCSSQSGHNTVSWYQQALGQGPQFIFQYYREEENGRGNFPPRFSGLQFPNYSSELNVNALELDDSALYLCASSLVGGMNTEAFFGQGTRLTVV.

The rearrangement uses TRBV6-5 and TRBJ2-2, with 10 bases aligning to TRBD1. After removal of 2 bases from V and 7 bases from J, the junction contained 7 bases not matched to a gene. The length of the CDR3 is 16 residues. Germline assignment: CDR1 MNHEY and CDR2 SVGAGI. The CDR3 loop reads CASSYGTGDSVGELFF. The CDR3 coding sequence is TGTGCCAGCAGTTACGGGACAGGGGACTCGGTCGGGGAGCTGTTTTTT.

This chain uses TRBV3-1 (or the pseudogene TRBV3-2) with TRBJ2-1, with 9 bases aligning to TRBD2. CDR1 is LGHDT and CDR2 is YNNKEL in the germline V gene (reference sequence). J was trimmed by 2 bases and V by 4 bases; bases with no gene match: 3. The CDR3 has 15 amino acids. In nucleotides, the CDR3 is TGTGCCAGCAGCCTGAGCGGGGGGCCCTACAATGAGCAGTTCTTC. It codes for CASSLSGGPYNEQFF.

This chain uses TRBV11-2 with TRBJ2-3; the match to TRBD2 covers 10 bases. CDR1 is SGHAT and CDR2 is FQNNGV in the germline V gene. Trimming at V came to 6 bases and at J to 4 bases, leaving 4 bases not matched to a gene. CDR3 length: 14 amino acids. The CDR3 loop is CASRQTSGSDTQYF. The CDR3 nucleotides are TGTGCCAGCAGACAGACTAGCGGGTCAGATACGCAGTATTTT.

This clone showed up just a few times. The CDR3 coding sequence is TGTGCCCGGCAGGGGGACGGAGGCTACACCTTC. Amino acids: CARQGDGGYTF. This rearrangement joins TRBV2 to TRBJ1-2; 7 positions agree with TRBD1. J lost 8 bases, V lost 11 bases, and 8 bases had no gene match. From germline, CDR1 is SNHLY and CDR2 FYNNEI. The CDR3 sequence is 11 residues long.

The V call is TRBV29-1, the J call TRBJ2-1, with 7 bases fitting TRBD2. V lost 5 bases, J lost 9 bases, and 13 bases stayed unmatched. The CDR3 is made up of 14 amino acids. CDR1 and CDR2 from the germline V gene are SQVTM and ANQGSEA. The CDR3 sequence is CSVSTGTTSAEQFF. CDR3 sequence (DNA): TGCAGCGTTTCAACCGGGACTACGTCAGCTGAGCAGTTCTTC.

The chain uses TRBV28 and TRBJ2-7, with 11 positions matching TRBD1. Losses at the gene ends were 6 bases for V and 6 bases for J; bases not matched to a gene: 7. The CDR3 has 14 residues. Germline V gene lookup returns CDR1 MDHEN and CDR2 SYDVKM. This CDR3 is CASSKGQGASEQYF. CDR3 nucleotides: TGTGCCAGCAGCAAAGGACAGGGGGCGTCCGAGCAGTACTTC.